This T cell receptor beta chain derives from a study of T cells after yellow fever vaccination (dated by TCRdb to about 2019). Background for the entire study: The SMART-Seq v4 Ultra Low Input RNA kit was used to prepare libraries from fractions with low cell numbers. Bulk PBMC replicates and cell subsets were isolated from blood drawn at multiple timepoints before and after both primary and secondary immunization. To follow T-cell clones before and after both primary and booster YFV17D yellow fever vaccination, bulk TCR alpha and beta repertoires underwent longitudinal sequencing. Two healthy male donors made up the cohort, one aged 18 to 29 years and the other aged 30 to 40 years. Paper-wide results and their limitations: The secondary T-cell response was found to be weaker but faster than the primary response, with a peak reached on day 5 rather than on day 15. Because the study included only a couple of donors, the extent to which the findings can be generalized is limited. Most clones expanded after primary vaccination were re-detected after the booster (approximately 95% of CD4 and about nine tenths of CD8), suggesting broad memory maintenance. Computational filtering was needed because FACS-sorted repertoires could contain abundant contaminating clonotypes from the bulk population. A small fraction of clonotypes appeared in both the CD4 and CD8 compartments, likely as a result of convergent recombination.

This clonotype was counted only a few times. Its antigen remains unidentified. Base qualities were left out, and no much larger clone turns up one base away. The sequencer listed for this sample is Illumina NovaSeq 6000. Synthesis of TCR cDNA relied on 5'RACE template switching, a step that introduced a universal primer site along with unique molecular identifiers. Priming for cDNA synthesis came from both the TCR alpha and TCR beta constant segments. Two PCR steps were used to amplify libraries, with sample barcodes and sequencing adapters being added in the second step. Sequencing of libraries was done on Illumina HiSeq 2500 (2x100 bp) or NovaSeq (2x150 bp). Per the authors' processing: Reads were demultiplexed and collapsed into UMI consensus sequences with MIGEC, and V(D)J alignment was performed with MiXCR. Vaccine-responding clonotypes were identified with edgeR using replicate PBMC samples, with FDR below 0.01 and a log2 fold change above 5 up to day 15 being required. CD4 or CD8 identity was assigned to each bulk clonotype according to whether the clonotype was present at higher abundance in the sequenced CD4 repertoire or the sequenced CD8 repertoire. In TCRdb, the public reads were trimmed at Q25 with fastp and aligned with MiXCR, with productive beta chains retained. A single entry per CDR3 protein holds the most common genes and DNA from its merged rows. V and J calls and clone size were set by TCRdb, not the authors. This sample is represented by about 120,000 distinct CDR3 sequences; over 12% of them were singletons. The leading ten clones occupy 35% to 45% of the sample.

The sample's treatment or condition label, in plain terms: live attenuated yellow fever vaccine strain. A standard Ficoll-Paque protocol was used to isolate PBMCs from peripheral blood. Dynabeads CD4 and CD8 positive selection kits were used to isolate CD4 and CD8 T-cell fractions. TriZol was used to extract RNA from bulk PBMCs, from CD4 and CD8 fractions, and from dextramer-positive and dextramer-negative fractions. The clonotype was recovered from a man between 18 and 29 years old who received the YFV17D yellow fever vaccine. The sequenced sample was CD8+ T cells sorted from PBMCs, obtained 5 days after the yellow fever booster vaccination.

The DNA is TGTGCCAGCAGCTTGGGCAGGGTGGGCACAGATACGCAGTATTTT. This sequence encodes CASSLGRVGTDTQYF. This sequence uses TRBV11-2 and TRBJ2-3, and the D gene may be TRBD1, 5 bases matching. Trimming removed 3 bases from V and 1 base from J, leaving 11 bases between the germline ends. From a lookup of the germline V gene, CDR1 and CDR2 are SGHAT and FQNNGV. Including cysteine and phenylalanine, the CDR3 has 15 amino acids. Kept here is only the CDR3 DNA, which spans 45 bases and is read in frame from base 1.